This TCR beta chain was captured in a study of beta chain features in type 1 diabetes. Study-wide results and caveats: Whatever favoring of shorter templates PCR might show would apply equally to patients and controls.

CD4+ cells of the naive, central memory, regulatory and stem cell-like memory types were sorted via CD45RO/CCR7/CD25/CD127/CD95/CD27. J was trimmed by 2 bases and V by 3 bases; bases with no gene match: 6. This CDR3 comprises 17 residues. Expressed TCRB transcripts got sequenced, as all isolated RNA was reverse transcribed. Measured with immunoSEQ multiplex PCR; TCRdb has only the in-frame clones, and not every one. Among a few hundred thousand clones listed, over 13% were seen once. This clone has more than one count but fewer than ten. Its antigen is currently unknown. Sequenced input: naive CD4+ T cells from blood. V gene TRBV23-1 combines with J gene TRBJ1-5, with 11 nucleotides matching TRBD1. TRBV23-1 is labeled an ORF, and its function is uncertain. The TCR comes from a woman aged 18 to 35 in good health. DNA for the CDR3: TGCGCCAGCAGTCATGGACAGGGGGCAAGTCGCAATCAGCCCCAGCATTTT. This encodes CASSHGQGASRNQPQHF.